This T cell receptor (beta chain) was identified in a study of human T cells and chemical hapten exposure. As for the study in general: During the roughly 26-week study period, patients had diphenylcyclopropenone applied to the scalp every week.

This clonotype was seen at least ten times. Each cDNA molecule in the library carried unique molecular identifiers. TCRdb redid the calling of the RACE reads with MiXCR, one entry per CDR3 protein. The top ten clones hold approximately 1.9% of a sample with roughly 96,000 distinct CDR3 sequences, approximately 9.3% of them seen once. Documented time point: patch test 2, 6 weeks after DPC sensitization. Treatment: therapeutic diphenylcyclopropenone sensitization with weekly scalp DPC. Blood collection happened ahead of applying each patch test. Trimming shortened V by 0 bases and J by 9 bases, and 6 bases separated the two germline ends. The CDR3 consists of 12 residues. Germline V gives CDR1 LGHDT, CDR2 YNNKEL (reference sequence).

This chain uses TRBV3-1 with TRBJ2-1, with no clear D. The clonotype was recovered from a woman in her 40s with alopecia areata. Some clones in this sample may be carry-over from other donors' samples. The sample in question was whole blood, obtained in connection with sensitization to the hapten diphenylcyclopropenone (DPC). The CDR3 here is CASSQEQREQFF. The CDR3 DNA follows: TGTGCCAGCAGCCAAGAGCAGCGTGAGCAGTTCTTC.